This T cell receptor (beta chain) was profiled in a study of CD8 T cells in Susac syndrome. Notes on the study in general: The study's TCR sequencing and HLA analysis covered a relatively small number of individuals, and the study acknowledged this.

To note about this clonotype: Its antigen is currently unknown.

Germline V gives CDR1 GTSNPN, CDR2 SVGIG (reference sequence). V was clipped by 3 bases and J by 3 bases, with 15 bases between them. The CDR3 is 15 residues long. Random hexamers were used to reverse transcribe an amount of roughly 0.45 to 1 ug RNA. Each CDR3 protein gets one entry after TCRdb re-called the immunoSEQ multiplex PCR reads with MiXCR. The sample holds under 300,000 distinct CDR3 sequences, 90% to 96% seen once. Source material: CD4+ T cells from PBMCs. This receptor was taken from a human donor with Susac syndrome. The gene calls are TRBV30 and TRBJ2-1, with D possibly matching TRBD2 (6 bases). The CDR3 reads CAWSPLAKRYNEQFF. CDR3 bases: TGTGCCTGGAGCCCTCTAGCGAAGCGCTACAATGAGCAGTTCTTC.